This T cell receptor beta chain came from a study of beta chain features in type 1 diabetes. Germline-derived CDR1 and CDR2 are SQVTM and ANQGSEA. This CDR3 is built from 13 residues. The V and J ends lost 4 bases and 4 bases respectively, with 13 bases between them. Since all of the isolated RNA was reverse transcribed, expressed TCRB transcripts were what got sequenced. The assay was immunoSEQ multiplex PCR, and TCRdb's table has in-frame clones only and misses some. Here the sample spans roughly 370,000 clones, about 14% being singletons. This clone was counted between two and nine times. The material sequenced was naive CD4+ T cells from blood. The genes are TRBV29-1 and TRBJ2-5; D may correspond to TRBD1 or TRBD2 (6 bases each). The receptor comes from a man between 25 and 39 years old in good health. The chain's CDR3 is CSVGQEGGETQYF. The CDR3 DNA reads TGCAGCGTTGGACAGGAGGGGGGAGAGACCCAGTACTTC.